The rows below give T cell receptor beta chains drawn from one sample of a study of cytomegalovirus exposure and HLA in healthy donors. Only in-frame clones appear in the TCRdb table, and some are missing; sequencing was by immunoSEQ multiplex PCR. The data contain approximately 160,000 clones, nearly 90% of them singletons. The sample was PBMCs. All receptors come from a man between 18 and 29 years old in good health and CMV-seropositive. Both conserved end residues are part of each CDR3. A D gene is named only where the DNA matches it firmly. Size is omitted from some rows. Given values are once, few, many or a class for expanded clones.

abundance: -
v_gene: TRBV6-1
j_gene: TRBJ1-2
d_gene: -
len: 14
CDR3nt: TGTGCCAGCAGTGAGCCGGGACAAAACTATGGCTACACCTTC
CDR3aa: CASSEPGQNYGYTF

abundance: -
v_gene: TRBV2
j_gene: TRBJ1-4
d_gene: TRBD1
len: 15
CDR3nt: TGTGCCAGCAGCGCAGGGGGCCCGACTAATGAAAAACTGTTTTTT
CDR3aa: CASSAGGPTNEKLFF

abundance: -
v_gene: TRBV20-1
j_gene: TRBJ2-3
d_gene: TRBD2
len: 11
CDR3nt: TGCAGTGCTCTGGCGCGGGAGATGCAGTATTTT
CDR3aa: CSALAREMQYF

abundance: -
v_gene: TRBV11-3
j_gene: TRBJ2-3
d_gene: -
len: 13
CDR3nt: TGTGCCAGCAGTCGAGGGTATACAGATACGCAGTATTTT
CDR3aa: CASSRGYTDTQYF

abundance: -
v_gene: TRBV6-6
j_gene: TRBJ2-7
d_gene: -
len: 14
CDR3nt: TGTGCCAGCAGTTACCGGGAGACCTCCCCCGAGCAGTACTTC
CDR3aa: CASSYRETSPEQYF

abundance: -
v_gene: TRBV11-2
j_gene: TRBJ1-4
d_gene: -
len: 14
CDR3nt: TGTGCCAGCAGCCCCGGCCTAGGGGGTGAAAAACTGTTTTTT
CDR3aa: CASSPGLGGEKLFF

abundance: -
v_gene: TRBV25-1
j_gene: TRBJ1-2
d_gene: -
len: 12
CDR3nt: TGTGCCAGCAGGAAGGACAGCTATGGCTACACCTTC
CDR3aa: CASRKDSYGYTF

abundance: -
v_gene: TRBV5-1
j_gene: TRBJ2-7
d_gene: TRBD2
len: 18
CDR3nt: TGCGCCAGCAGCGGGGGGACTAGCGGAAGTATGTTCTCCTACGAGCAGTACTTC
CDR3aa: CASSGGTSGSMFSYEQYF

abundance: -
v_gene: TRBV5-4
j_gene: TRBJ2-2
d_gene: TRBD2
len: 18
CDR3nt: TGTGCCAGCAGCCCGTCTAGCGGGAGTTGGGCGAACACCGGGGAGCTGTTTTTT
CDR3aa: CASSPSSGSWANTGELFF

abundance: once
v_gene: TRBV5-8
j_gene: TRBJ2-7
d_gene: TRBD1
len: 14
CDR3nt: TGTGCCAGCAGCAGGGACAGGGGGTTCTACGAGCAGTACTTC
CDR3aa: CASSRDRGFYEQYF

abundance: -
v_gene: TRBV27
j_gene: TRBJ2-1
d_gene: TRBD1
len: 16
CDR3nt: TGTGCCAGCAGTTTAACAGGGGGCGGCCTTTACAATGAGCAGTTCTTC
CDR3aa: CASSLTGGGLYNEQFF

abundance: -
v_gene: TRBV9
j_gene: TRBJ2-3
d_gene: TRBD1
len: 14
CDR3nt: TGTGCCAGCACCCGGGACAGGGTGGCAGATACGCAGTATTTT
CDR3aa: CASTRDRVADTQYF

abundance: -
v_gene: TRBV10-3
j_gene: TRBJ1-2
d_gene: TRBD1
len: 14
CDR3nt: TGTGCCATCAGTGGGACAGGGGATGGGCATGGCTACACCTTC
CDR3aa: CAISGTGDGHGYTF

abundance: -
v_gene: TRBV9
j_gene: TRBJ1-1
d_gene: TRBD1
len: 13
CDR3nt: TGTGCCAGCAGCGAGGGACAGGACACTGAAGCTTTCTTT
CDR3aa: CASSEGQDTEAFF

abundance: once
v_gene: TRBV2
j_gene: TRBJ1-2
d_gene: TRBD1
len: 14
CDR3nt: TGTGCCAGCAGTGAAGCGAGACAGGGTGATGGCTACACCTTC
CDR3aa: CASSEARQGDGYTF

abundance: -
v_gene: TRBV19
j_gene: TRBJ2-1
d_gene: TRBD2
len: 18
CDR3nt: TGTGCCAGTAGTATACGAGTCCCTAGCGGGAGCTCCTACAATGAGCAGTTCTTC
CDR3aa: CASSIRVPSGSSYNEQFF

abundance: -
v_gene: TRBV19
j_gene: TRBJ2-1
d_gene: TRBD2
len: 16
CDR3nt: TGTGCCAGTAGTCGGACTAGCGGAAACTCCTACAATGAGCAGTTCTTC
CDR3aa: CASSRTSGNSYNEQFF

abundance: few
v_gene: TRBV19
j_gene: TRBJ2-1
d_gene: TRBD2
len: 16
CDR3nt: TGTGCCAGTAGGGAAACCGGGACTAGCGGGCCGAATGAGCAGTTCTTC
CDR3aa: CASRETGTSGPNEQFF

abundance: -
v_gene: TRBV7-3
j_gene: TRBJ2-7
d_gene: -
len: 15
CDR3nt: TGTGCCAGCAGCTTCGGGAGAGAGTCCTCCTACGAGCAGTACTTC
CDR3aa: CASSFGRESSYEQYF

abundance: -
v_gene: TRBV11-3
j_gene: TRBJ2-1
d_gene: -
len: 12
CDR3nt: TGTGCCAGCAGCTTTCGGTCGGATGAGCAGTTCTTC
CDR3aa: CASSFRSDEQFF

abundance: -
v_gene: TRBV11-2
j_gene: TRBJ2-1
d_gene: -
len: 16
CDR3nt: TGTGCCAGCAGCCCCCCGCTCCAGGGTCGGTACAATGAGCAGTTCTTC
CDR3aa: CASSPPLQGRYNEQFF

abundance: -
v_gene: TRBV5-6
j_gene: TRBJ1-1
d_gene: -
len: 15
CDR3nt: TGTGCCAGCAGCCCCCTTGGGGGCATGAACACTGAAGCTTTCTTT
CDR3aa: CASSPLGGMNTEAFF

abundance: -
v_gene: TRBV25-1
j_gene: TRBJ2-3
d_gene: -
len: 14
CDR3nt: TGTGCCAGCAGTGAATGGGCAGGCACAGATACGCAGTATTTT
CDR3aa: CASSEWAGTDTQYF

abundance: -
v_gene: TRBV6-6
j_gene: TRBJ1-4
d_gene: TRBD1
len: 16
CDR3nt: TGTGCCAGCAGTTACCCCGGACAGGGGAAGAATGAAAAACTGTTTTTT
CDR3aa: CASSYPGQGKNEKLFF

abundance: once
v_gene: TRBV2
j_gene: TRBJ1-1
d_gene: -
len: 13
CDR3nt: TGTGCCAGCAGTGGAGAGGGGAGGACTGAAGCTTTCTTT
CDR3aa: CASSGEGRTEAFF

abundance: -
v_gene: TRBV6-4
j_gene: TRBJ2-3
d_gene: TRBD1
len: 15
CDR3nt: TGTGCCAGCAGTGACTCGGGACAGGGGTCAGATACGCAGTATTTT
CDR3aa: CASSDSGQGSDTQYF

abundance: once
v_gene: TRBV27
j_gene: TRBJ2-5
d_gene: TRBD1
len: 15
CDR3nt: TGTGCCAGCAGTTTCCGTCGGACAGGGGCAGAGACCCAGTACTTC
CDR3aa: CASSFRRTGAETQYF

abundance: -
v_gene: TRBV9
j_gene: TRBJ2-3
d_gene: TRBD2
len: 14
CDR3nt: TGTGCCAGCAGTCGGGGGGGGAGCACAGATACGCAGTATTTT
CDR3aa: CASSRGGSTDTQYF

abundance: -
v_gene: TRBV2
j_gene: TRBJ1-2
d_gene: TRBD1
len: 14
CDR3nt: TGTGCCAGCAGGGTTGACAGGGGGCGGTATGGCTACACCTTC
CDR3aa: CASRVDRGRYGYTF

abundance: once
v_gene: TRBV12-2
j_gene: TRBJ2-7
d_gene: -
len: 14
CDR3nt: TGTGCAAGTCGTCTTAGAGTTTACTACTACGAGCAGTACTTC
CDR3aa: CASRLRVYYYEQYF

abundance: -
v_gene: TRBV6-5
j_gene: TRBJ1-3
d_gene: -
len: 14
CDR3nt: TGTGCCAGCAGTTCCGGGGAGAATAGTAACACCATATATTTT
CDR3aa: CASSSGENSNTIYF

abundance: -
v_gene: TRBV20-1
j_gene: TRBJ2-7
d_gene: TRBD2
len: 11
CDR3nt: TGCAGTGCTGGGAGGGCCTACGAGCAGTACTTC
CDR3aa: CSAGRAYEQYF

abundance: once
v_gene: TRBV7-2
j_gene: TRBJ2-7
d_gene: -
len: 15
CDR3nt: TGTGCCAGCAGCTTAGGAGGGACAAATAACTACGAGCAGTACTTC
CDR3aa: CASSLGGTNNYEQYF

abundance: -
v_gene: TRBV5-1
j_gene: TRBJ2-1
d_gene: TRBD2
len: 19
CDR3nt: TGCGCCAGCAGCTTGGCCGGGACTAGGGGAGGGGAGGGTTACAATGAGCAGTTCTTC
CDR3aa: CASSLAGTRGGEGYNEQFF

abundance: -
v_gene: TRBV6-7
j_gene: TRBJ2-1
d_gene: -
len: 17
CDR3nt: TGTGCCAGCAGTTACCCGAGGGGTTCTAGCGTAAGAAATGAGCAGTTCTTC
CDR3aa: CASSYPRGSSVRNEQFF

abundance: -
v_gene: TRBV27
j_gene: TRBJ2-5
d_gene: TRBD1
len: 14
CDR3nt: TGTGCCAGCAGTGGTCGGACAGGGCAAGAGACCCAGTACTTC
CDR3aa: CASSGRTGQETQYF

abundance: -
v_gene: TRBV7-7
j_gene: TRBJ2-1
d_gene: TRBD2
len: 16
CDR3nt: TGTGCTAGCAGTTTAGGGACTAGCGCACCCTACAATGAGCAGTTCTTC
CDR3aa: CASSLGTSAPYNEQFF

abundance: -
v_gene: TRBV4-1
j_gene: TRBJ1-2
d_gene: TRBD1
len: 16
CDR3nt: TGCGCCAGCAGCAGGGGGCAGGGACAGGGTTTGTATGGCTACACCTTC
CDR3aa: CASSRGQGQGLYGYTF

abundance: once
v_gene: TRBV6-6
j_gene: TRBJ2-1
d_gene: TRBD2
len: 16
CDR3nt: TGTGCCAGCAGTTACTCACGTCTAGCGGGGGGGAATGAGCAGTTCTTC
CDR3aa: CASSYSRLAGGNEQFF

abundance: -
v_gene: TRBV2
j_gene: TRBJ1-5
d_gene: TRBD1
len: 15
CDR3nt: TGTGCCAGCAGCCGGGACAGGGGCCCTAATCAGCCCCAGCATTTT
CDR3aa: CASSRDRGPNQPQHF

abundance: -
v_gene: TRBV7-3
j_gene: TRBJ2-7
d_gene: TRBD2
len: 17
CDR3nt: TGTGCCAGCAGACTGGGTCTAGGACTAGCGGGAGTCTACGAGCAGTACTTC
CDR3aa: CASRLGLGLAGVYEQYF

abundance: -
v_gene: TRBV10-3
j_gene: TRBJ1-1
d_gene: -
len: 14
CDR3nt: TGTGCCATCGTAGAGGGAGGACGGAACACTGAAGCTTTCTTT
CDR3aa: CAIVEGGRNTEAFF

abundance: few
v_gene: TRBV19
j_gene: TRBJ2-7
d_gene: -
len: 13
CDR3nt: TGTGCCAGTAGTATGGGCGACAGCTACGAGCAGTACTTC
CDR3aa: CASSMGDSYEQYF

abundance: -
v_gene: TRBV6-6
j_gene: TRBJ2-7
d_gene: TRBD1
len: 14
CDR3nt: TGTGCCAGCAGTTACTCGACAGGGGGCTACGAGCAGTACTTC
CDR3aa: CASSYSTGGYEQYF

abundance: -
v_gene: TRBV27
j_gene: TRBJ2-7
d_gene: TRBD1
len: 15
CDR3nt: TGTGCCAGCAGCAGACAGGGAATTGTCTCCTACGAGCAGTACTTC
CDR3aa: CASSRQGIVSYEQYF

abundance: -
v_gene: TRBV18
j_gene: TRBJ2-6
d_gene: -
len: 16
CDR3nt: TGTGCCAGCTCACCACCAGCCGCCTCTGGGGCCAACGTCCTGACTTTC
CDR3aa: CASSPPAASGANVLTF

abundance: -
v_gene: TRBV19
j_gene: TRBJ2-7
d_gene: TRBD1
len: 13
CDR3nt: TGTGCCAGTAGAGAACAGGGGGCCTACGAGCAGTACTTC
CDR3aa: CASREQGAYEQYF

abundance: -
v_gene: TRBV7-6
j_gene: TRBJ2-7
d_gene: -
len: 17
CDR3nt: TGTGCCAGCAGCTCCCGACCCCCGGAGGGGGCCAGGGGGGAGCAGTACTTC
CDR3aa: CASSSRPPEGARGEQYF

abundance: -
v_gene: TRBV6-1
j_gene: TRBJ1-2
d_gene: TRBD1
len: 18
CDR3nt: TGTGCCAGCAGTGAAGAATGGAACAGGGGGCTCGAAAGAGGTGGCTACACCTTC
CDR3aa: CASSEEWNRGLERGGYTF

abundance: -
v_gene: TRBV5-1
j_gene: TRBJ2-1
d_gene: TRBD2
len: 16
CDR3nt: TGCGCCAGCAGCTTGTTACGGACGGGAGGGCCCCATGAGCAGTTCTTC
CDR3aa: CASSLLRTGGPHEQFF

abundance: -
v_gene: TRBV10-3
j_gene: TRBJ2-7
d_gene: TRBD2
len: 13
CDR3nt: TGTGCCATCGTAGTAGCGGGTACCTACGAGCAGTACTTC
CDR3aa: CAIVVAGTYEQYF

abundance: -
v_gene: TRBV9
j_gene: TRBJ2-7
d_gene: TRBD1
len: 14
CDR3nt: TGTGCCAGCAGCACCGGGACAGGGATCTACGAGCAGTACTTC
CDR3aa: CASSTGTGIYEQYF

abundance: few
v_gene: TRBV2
j_gene: TRBJ2-7
d_gene: -
len: 12
CDR3nt: TGTGCCAGCAGTGCCCAGGATTACGAGCAGTACTTC
CDR3aa: CASSAQDYEQYF

abundance: -
v_gene: TRBV28
j_gene: TRBJ1-2
d_gene: -
len: 13
CDR3nt: TGTGCCAGCAGACGAGATGCTAACTATGGCTACACCTTC
CDR3aa: CASRRDANYGYTF

abundance: once
v_gene: TRBV19
j_gene: TRBJ2-4
d_gene: TRBD2
len: 17
CDR3nt: TGTGCCAGTAGTATAGCTTCGGGACTAGAGGCCAAAAACATTCAGTACTTC
CDR3aa: CASSIASGLEAKNIQYF